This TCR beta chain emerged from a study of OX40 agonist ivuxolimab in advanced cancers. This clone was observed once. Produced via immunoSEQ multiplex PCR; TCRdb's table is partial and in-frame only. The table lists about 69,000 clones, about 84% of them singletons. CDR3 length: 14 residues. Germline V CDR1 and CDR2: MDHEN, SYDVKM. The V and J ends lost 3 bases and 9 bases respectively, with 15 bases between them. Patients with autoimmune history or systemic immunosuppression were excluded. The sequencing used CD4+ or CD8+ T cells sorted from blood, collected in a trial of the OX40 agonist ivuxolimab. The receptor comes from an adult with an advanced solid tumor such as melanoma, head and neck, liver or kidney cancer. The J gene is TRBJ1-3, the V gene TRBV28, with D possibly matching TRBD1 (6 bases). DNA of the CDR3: TGTGCCAGCAGTTTGCTGGGGGCTCGAAGCACCATATATTTT. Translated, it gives CASSLLGARSTIYF. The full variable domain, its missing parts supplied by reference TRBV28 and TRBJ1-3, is DVKVTQSSRYLVKRTGEKVFLECVQDMDHENMFWYRQDPGLGLRLIYFSYDVKMKEKGDIPEGYSVSREKKERFSLILESASTNQTSMYLCASSLLGARSTIYFGEGSWLTVV.